This entry features one T cell receptor (beta chain) sequence. Its antigen is as yet unknown. Some clones are missing from TCRdb's copy, which holds only in-frame ones; the method was immunoSEQ multiplex PCR. The sample records 170,000 or so clones, around 88% being singletons. The CDR3 spans 16 residues. CDR1 MNHNS and CDR2 SASEGT come from the germline V gene. The junction had 9 bases not matched to a gene; V was cut back by 4 bases and J by 8 bases. The sample comes from a study of T cell responses to AZD1222 COVID-19 vaccine. Overall study results and limits: Baseline seropositivity occurred in only six or seven AZD1222 recipients. Only after the peak T cell response were repertoires sampled. Variant regions that are unmutated are reportedly the target of nearly half of spike-specific TCRs.

Pooling of second doses given at about 4 or about 12 weeks was done. This receptor was identified in an adult who received the AZD1222 COVID-19 vaccine. This chain links TRBV6-1 with TRBJ1-4; 11 bases align to TRBD1. The sample was peripheral blood, taken 28 days after the second AZD1222 dose. The CDR3 here is CASSAEGGTGGEKLFF. CDR3 coding DNA: TGTGCCAGCAGTGCAGAGGGGGGGACAGGGGGAGAAAAACTGTTTTTT.